One sample yielded the 14 T cell receptor beta chains listed below, sequenced in a study of T cell responses to AZD1222 COVID-19 vaccine. Sequencing used immunoSEQ multiplex PCR; TCRdb keeps in-frame clones, though not all of them. The table includes roughly 120,000 clones, 70% to 90% detected once. Sequencing was performed on peripheral blood, taken on day 0 of AZD1222 vaccination. Every receptor here comes from an adult in good health.

The genes are TRBV5-1 and TRBJ2-2; tentatively, D is TRBD1 (5 bases). The CDR3 totals 16 residues. Germline CDR1 and CDR2: SGHRS and YFSETQ. V was clipped by 0 bases and J by 7 bases, with 16 bases between them. CDR3 region: CASSLDGRVVVGELFF. The DNA of the CDR3 is TGCGCCAGCAGCTTGGACGGCAGGGTAGTTGTCGGGGAGCTGTTTTTT.

V gene TRBV18 combines with J gene TRBJ2-3; 12 nucleotides agree with TRBD2. There are 15 residues in the CDR3. The J segment lost 4 bases and the V segment lost 5 bases, leaving 4 bases of the junction unmatched. Germline lookup yields CDR1 KGHSH and CDR2 LQKENI. CDR3 bases: TGTGCCAGCTCAGCCGGGACTAGCGGGTCAGATACGCAGTATTTT. Amino acid sequence: CASSAGTSGSDTQYF.

This clone has a handful of counts. The chain has TRBV29-1 and TRBJ1-1, with 9 bases lining up with TRBD1. This CDR3 comprises 14 residues. Germline V CDR1 and CDR2: SQVTM, ANQGSEA. Trimming at V came to 2 bases and at J to 4 bases, leaving 5 bases not matched to a gene. CDR3 nucleotides: TGCAGCGTTGAATGGGGACAGGGCATCACTGAAGCTTTCTTT. Translated: CSVEWGQGITEAFF.

This CDR3 is CASSLSWGPRSNEQFF. For the CDR3, the DNA is TGTGCCAGCAGTTTATCGTGGGGCCCAAGGAGCAATGAGCAGTTCTTC. J is TRBJ2-1 and V is TRBV27; D is perhaps TRBD1 (5 bases). This CDR3 has 16 amino acids. V was pared by 0 bases and J by 6 bases, with 15 bases between. The germline V gene encodes CDR1 MNHEY and CDR2 SMNVEV (reference sequence).

This chain uses TRBV10-1 with TRBJ2-7, with TRBD1 matching 11 bases. Germline CDR1 and CDR2: WNHNN and SYGVQD (reference sequence). CDR3 length: 16 residues. V lost 7 bases, J lost 0 bases, and 8 bases stayed unmatched. The CDR3 here is CASTQTGQGVSYEQYF. Here the CDR3 DNA reads TGCGCCAGCACCCAAACGGGACAGGGGGTCTCCTACGAGCAGTACTTC.

The CDR3 DNA sequence: TGTGCCAGCAGTGCGACAGGGCTGGAACAGCCCCAGCATTTT. Translation: CASSATGLEQPQHF. The chain links TRBV28 to TRBJ1-5; 7 positions match TRBD1. The germline gives CDR1 MDHEN, CDR2 SYDVKM. After removal of 5 bases from V and 7 bases from J, the junction contained 8 bases not matched to a gene. The CDR3 is 14 residues long.

The V call is TRBV4-3, the J call TRBJ1-3, with D perhaps matching TRBD1 (5 bases). This CDR3 spans 15 amino acids. Germline V gene lookup returns CDR1 LGHNA and CDR2 YSLEER. V was trimmed by 0 bases and J by 4 bases, leaving 10 bases between them. The CDR3: CASSQDRTRGNTIYF. CDR3 nucleotide sequence: TGCGCCAGCAGCCAAGATCGGACACGCGGAAACACCATATATTTT.

The genes are TRBV2 and TRBJ1-4; 9 bases align to TRBD1. This CDR3 spans 14 amino acids. Germline CDR1 reads SNHLY; CDR2 reads FYNNEI. The V segment lost 3 bases and the J segment 8 bases; nucleotides outside the gene matches: 4. DNA for the CDR3: TGTGCCAGCAGTGAGGGACAGGGTGCCGAAAAACTGTTTTTT. It encodes CASSEGQGAEKLFF.

This sequence joins TRBV11-2 and TRBJ2-7; 10 bases map to TRBD1. Per germline, CDR1 SGHAT and CDR2 FQNNGV. Germline trimming cut 1 base from V and 1 base from J; bases unmatched to any gene: 4. The CDR3 is 16 amino acids. CDR3 loop: CASSLGDRGLSYEQYF. CDR3 nucleotide sequence: TGTGCCAGCAGCTTAGGGGACAGGGGACTTTCCTACGAGCAGTACTTC.

The CDR3 region is CASIPKRGSYGYTF. CDR3 bases: TGTGCCAGTATCCCAAAACGGGGTAGCTATGGCTACACCTTC. The chain joins TRBV19 to TRBJ1-2; D is unclear. CDR1 is LNHDA, CDR2 SQIVND, per germline (reference sequence). Trimming left V 7 bases short and J 4 bases short, with 16 bases between. This CDR3 has 14 residues.

DNA for the CDR3: TGTGCCACCAGCAGAGATCCAGCGGGGAACTACAATGAGCAGTTCTTC. Its protein product is CATSRDPAGNYNEQFF. This chain connects TRBV15 to TRBJ2-1; 7 bases align to TRBD2. Looked up from germline, CDR1 is LNHNV and CDR2 is YYDKDF (reference sequence). CDR3 length equals 16 residues. V was pared by 0 bases and J by 3 bases, with 5 bases of the junction left unmatched.

The V call is TRBV11-2, the J call TRBJ2-1, with a weak D call TRBD1 (6 bases). The germline V gene has CDR1 SGHAT and CDR2 FQNNGV. Trimming shortened V by 5 bases and J by 4 bases, and 18 bases separated the two germline ends. This CDR3 spans 16 amino acids. Here the CDR3 DNA reads TGTGCCAGCAGCGCCTACCCGGGGACACCATACAATGAGCAGTTCTTC. Its protein product is CASSAYPGTPYNEQFF.

This clone was seen just once. The chain couples TRBV7-6 to TRBJ2-1, with 12 bases fitting TRBD2. This CDR3 comprises 18 residues. Germline V gene lookup returns CDR1 SGHVS and CDR2 FNYEAQ. Trimming removed 0 bases from V and 1 base from J; junction bases left unmatched: 4. The CDR3 nucleotides read TGTGCCAGCAGCTTAGCTGCTAGCGGGGGGGCGTCCTACAATGAGCAGTTCTTC. Amino acids: CASSLAASGGASYNEQFF.

This rearrangement joins TRBV7-9 to TRBJ1-1, with 8 bases fitting TRBD1. There are 14 residues in the CDR3. Germline V gives CDR1 SEHNR, CDR2 FQNEAQ (reference sequence). Trimming at V came to 5 bases and at J to 4 bases, leaving 6 bases not matched to a gene. CDR3 nucleotides: TGTGCCAGCAGCGACTACAGGGGGAGCACTGAAGCTTTCTTT. It codes for CASSDYRGSTEAFF.